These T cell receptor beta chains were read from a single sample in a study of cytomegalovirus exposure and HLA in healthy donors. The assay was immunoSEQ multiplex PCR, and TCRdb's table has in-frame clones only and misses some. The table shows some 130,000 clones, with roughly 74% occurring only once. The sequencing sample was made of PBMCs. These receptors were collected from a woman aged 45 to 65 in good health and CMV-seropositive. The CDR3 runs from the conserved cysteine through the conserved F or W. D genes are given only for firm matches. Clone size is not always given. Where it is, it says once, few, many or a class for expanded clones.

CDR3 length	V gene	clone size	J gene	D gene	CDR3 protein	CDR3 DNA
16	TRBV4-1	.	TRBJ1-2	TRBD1	CASSQDGTGRLYGYTF	TGCGCCAGCAGCCAAGATGGGACAGGAAGGCTCTATGGCTACACCTTC
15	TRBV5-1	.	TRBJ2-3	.	CASSLRGMGTDTQYF	TGCGCCAGCAGCTTGCGGGGGATGGGAACAGATACGCAGTATTTT
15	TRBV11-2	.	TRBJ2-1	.	CASSLGSEVYNEQFF	TGTGCCAGCAGCTTAGGTAGCGAGGTTTACAATGAGCAGTTCTTC
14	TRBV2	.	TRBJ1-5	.	CATAPGYSNQPQHF	TGTGCCACCGCGCCAGGGTATAGCAATCAGCCCCAGCATTTT
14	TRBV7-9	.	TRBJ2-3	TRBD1	CASSPGQGADTQYF	TGTGCCAGCAGCCCGGGACAGGGGGCAGATACGCAGTATTTT
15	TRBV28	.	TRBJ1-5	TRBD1	CASSRSLGTGEPQHF	TGTGCCAGCAGTCGCAGCTTGGGGACAGGGGAGCCCCAGCATTTT
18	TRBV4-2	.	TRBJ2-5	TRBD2	CASSHTGTSGGARETQYF	TGTGCCAGCAGCCACACCGGGACTAGCGGGGGGGCCCGCGAGACCCAGTACTTC
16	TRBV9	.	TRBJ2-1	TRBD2	CASSVGSGGLYNEQFF	TGTGCCAGCAGCGTAGGTAGCGGGGGGCTCTACAATGAGCAGTTCTTC
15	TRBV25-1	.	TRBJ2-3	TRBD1	CASRGQGVGTDTQYF	TGTGCCAGCAGGGGACAGGGCGTAGGCACAGATACGCAGTATTTT
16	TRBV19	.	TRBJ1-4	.	CASSISQTGLGEKLFF	TGTGCCAGTAGTATATCCCAAACAGGTCTCGGGGAAAAACTGTTTTTT
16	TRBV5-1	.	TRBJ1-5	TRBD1	CASSRLPGQENQPQHF	TGCGCCAGCAGCCGCCTCCCGGGACAGGAGAATCAGCCCCAGCATTTT
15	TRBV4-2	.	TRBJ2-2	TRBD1	CASSSGTGLTGELFF	TGTGCCAGCAGCTCCGGGACAGGACTTACCGGGGAGCTGTTTTTT
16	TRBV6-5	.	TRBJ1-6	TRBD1	CASSYGSGQGSSPLHF	TGTGCCAGCAGTTACGGGTCGGGACAGGGGTCTTCACCCCTCCACTTT
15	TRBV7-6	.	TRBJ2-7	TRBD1	CASSLGTGSTYEQYF	TGTGCCAGCAGCTTAGGGACAGGGTCAACCTACGAGCAGTACTTC
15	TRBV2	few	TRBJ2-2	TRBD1	CASSRTGLRNGELFF	TGTGCCAGCAGCCGGACAGGGCTTCGGAACGGGGAGCTGTTTTTT
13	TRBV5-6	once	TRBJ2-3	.	CASSLEAGDTQYF	TGTGCCAGCAGCTTGGAAGCGGGAGATACGCAGTATTTT
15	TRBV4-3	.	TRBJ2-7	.	CASSQSGTGTYEQYF	TGCGCCAGCAGCCAATCCGGGACTGGGACCTACGAGCAGTACTTC
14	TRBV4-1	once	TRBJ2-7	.	CASSQKGETYEQYF	TGCGCCAGCAGCCAGAAGGGGGAAACCTACGAGCAGTACTTC
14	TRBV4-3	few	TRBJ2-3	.	CASSQDHGGRAQYF	TGCGCCAGCAGCCAAGACCACGGGGGACGGGCACAGTATTTT
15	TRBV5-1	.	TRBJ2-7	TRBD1	CASSLAGTGVYEQYF	TGCGCCAGCAGCTTGGCCGGGACAGGAGTCTACGAGCAGTACTTC
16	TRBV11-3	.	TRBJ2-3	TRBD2	CASSLDSGTSSDTQYF	TGTGCCAGCAGCTTAGATTCCGGGACTAGCAGCGATACGCAGTATTTT
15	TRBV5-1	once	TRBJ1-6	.	CASSGDSSVRSPLHF	TGCGCCAGCAGCGGCGACAGCTCCGTACGTTCACCCCTCCACTTT
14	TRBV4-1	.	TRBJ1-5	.	CASSPDLQPRPQHF	TGCGCCAGCAGCCCCGACTTACAACCTCGACCCCAGCATTTT
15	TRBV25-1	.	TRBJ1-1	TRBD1	CASSDAGNPDREGVF	TGTGCCAGCAGTGATGCGGGAAACCCGGACAGGGAGGGTGTCTTT
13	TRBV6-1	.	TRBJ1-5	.	CASRDISNQPQHF	TGTGCCAGCAGGGACATTAGCAATCAGCCCCAGCATTTT
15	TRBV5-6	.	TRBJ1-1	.	CASSLSDNFGTEAFF	TGTGCCAGCAGTCTTTCCGACAATTTCGGCACTGAAGCTTTCTTT
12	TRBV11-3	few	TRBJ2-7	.	CASSKQGDEQYF	TGTGCCAGCAGCAAACAGGGTGACGAGCAGTACTTC
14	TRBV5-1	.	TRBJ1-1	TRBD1	CASSWGQGWTEAFF	TGCGCCAGCAGCTGGGGACAGGGATGGACTGAAGCTTTCTTT
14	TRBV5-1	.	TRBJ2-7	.	CASSLQGGGNEQYF	TGCGCCAGCAGCTTGCAGGGCGGCGGAAACGAGCAGTACTTC